The clone carrying this T cell receptor beta chain was seen only a few times. Its target is unknown. One entry per CDR3 protein results from TCRdb running MiXCR on the 5' RACE reads. The table records 540,000 or so distinct CDR3 sequences, about 20% of them present only once. This sample was included in a study of identical twins. Study-wide results and caveats: The more abundant beta clonotypes in cord blood had fewer insertions, and memory repertoires did not show this. Conclusions leaned on cross-sectional statistical analysis and did not track the same donors over time.

The germline gives CDR1 SGHRS, CDR2 YFSETQ. V lost 4 bases and J lost 3, with 11 bases in between. The CDR3 spans 14 residues. This sample also belongs to another study, concerning yellow fever vaccine responses in identical twins.

The sequenced sample was CD4+ T cells sorted from blood. This chain links TRBV5-1 with TRBJ2-1, with D hard to call. This TCR was recovered from a woman aged 18-29 years in good health. The CDR3 sequence: CASSIGIFYNEQFF. CDR3 sequence (DNA): TGCGCCAGCAGCATTGGCATATTCTACAATGAGCAGTTCTTC.